A selection of T cell receptor beta chains follows, all from one sample in a study of blood T cell repertoires in COVID-19. Repertoires were generated with immunoSEQ multiplex PCR, while TCRdb's copy carries only in-frame clones and drops some. The sample consists of tens of thousands of clones, 82% of them appearing once. Material for sequencing was peripheral blood. The receptors here all came from a woman in her sixties or seventies with acute or convalescent COVID-19. Both conserved end residues are part of each CDR3. D genes are given only for firm matches. Some rows have no size entry. The others give once, few or many, or a class for an expanded clone.

length	D	J	size	V	DNA	CDR3
15	TRBD1	TRBJ2-7	.	TRBV5-1	TGCGCCAGCAGCTTCACAGGGGTCTCCTCCCACGAGCAGTACTTC	CASSFTGVSSHEQYF
15	.	TRBJ1-6	few	TRBV6-5	TGTGCCAGTTCGAACAGGGCACCCCAGAATTCACCCCTCCACTTT	CASSNRAPQNSPLHF
15	TRBD1	TRBJ1-1	.	TRBV19	TGTGCCACTCGGAGACAGGGGGAGTTCCGCACTGAAGCTTTCTTT	CATRRQGEFRTEAFF
12	TRBD1	TRBJ1-1	.	TRBV27	TGTGCCAGCAGTCCGACAGGGACTGAAGCTTTCTTT	CASSPTGTEAFF
14	.	TRBJ1-2	.	TRBV24-1	TGTGCCACCAGTGATTTAGACAGCAACTATGGCTACACCTTC	CATSDLDSNYGYTF
14	TRBD1	TRBJ1-6	.	TRBV7-2	TGTGCCAGCAGCTACAAACGACAGGGATCACCCCTCCACTTT	CASSYKRQGSPLHF
16	TRBD1	TRBJ2-1	.	TRBV29-1	TGCAGCGTTGAACCTGACAGGGGGCAGCGCTACAATGAGCAGTTCTTC	CSVEPDRGQRYNEQFF
15	.	TRBJ2-2	.	TRBV5-1	TGCGCCAGCAGCTTGGAAGGGGTTCGCACCGGGGAGCTGTTTTTT	CASSLEGVRTGELFF
15	.	TRBJ1-4	.	TRBV7-8	TGTGCCAGCAGCTTAGTGCCAGACCCTAGGGAAAAACTGTTTTTT	CASSLVPDPREKLFF
14	TRBD1	TRBJ1-5	.	TRBV5-1	TGCGCCAGCAGCCGGGGACAGGGGGATCAGCCCCAGCATTTT	CASSRGQGDQPQHF
13	.	TRBJ1-1	.	TRBV6-5	TGTGCCAGCAGTTACTCAGCGGGTGGTGAAGCTTTCTTT	CASSYSAGGEAFF
15	TRBD1	TRBJ2-3	.	TRBV24-1	TGTGCCACCAGTGATGAGAAGGGGGCAACAGATACGCAGTATTTT	CATSDEKGATDTQYF
15	.	TRBJ2-5	.	TRBV6-2/TRBV6-3	TGTGCCAGCAGTCGGGACTCCCGCCCCACAGAGACCCAGTACTTC	CASSRDSRPTETQYF
12	.	TRBJ2-7	.	TRBV28	TGTGCCAGTATGGACACCTACTACGAGCAGTACTTC	CASMDTYYEQYF
16	TRBD1	TRBJ1-5	.	TRBV4-2	TGTGCCAGCAGCCAAGCGGCGACAGGGGGCAATCAGCCCCAGCATTTT	CASSQAATGGNQPQHF
14	.	TRBJ2-7	.	TRBV9	TGTGCCAGCAGCGTAGTCCCGTCCCCCTACGAGCAGTACTTC	CASSVVPSPYEQYF
12	.	TRBJ2-7	.	TRBV7-2	TGTGCCAGCAGCTTATCAGCCTACGAGCAGTACTTC	CASSLSAYEQYF
15	TRBD1	TRBJ1-1	.	TRBV6-5	TGTGCCAGCAGCCTAACAGGGGGCTTCGACACTGAAGCTTTCTTT	CASSLTGGFDTEAFF